This T cell receptor beta chain emerged from a study of blood T cells in healthy people across ages. Whole-study findings and limits: CMV status of donors was unknown, possibly confounding expanded clonotype changes.

This clonotype was recorded at least ten times. Antigen: not known. V lost 5 bases and J lost 3; bases outside the gene matches: 9. The CDR3 consists of 15 residues. From germline, CDR1 is SGHTA and CDR2 FQGNSA. Primed by a sample-barcoded 5' primer and a J-beta primer mix, a second PCR proceeded for about 6 to 12 cycles. Each CDR3 protein gets one entry after TCRdb re-called the 5' RACE reads with MiXCR. In the table there are 600,000 to 850,000 distinct CDR3 sequences, approximately 25% of which are singletons. These data were likewise used in another study, on T cells of mothers and their children.

V is TRBV7-2 and J is TRBJ2-5; 7 positions agree with TRBD2. Sequencing was done on a sample of blood. The sequence came from a boy younger than 18 in good health. In nucleotides, the CDR3 is TGTGCCAGCAGCCCGGGTTATCTAGCGGAAGAGACCCAGTACTTC. Translation gives CASSPGYLAEETQYF.